This TCR beta chain was recovered during a study of shared T cell receptors in the human thymus. The data were produced by immunoSEQ multiplex PCR, yet TCRdb's version contains in-frame clones alone and is incomplete. The repertoire holds about 710,000 clones, with roughly 86% as singletons. The CDR3 is 14 amino acids. V lost 4 bases, J lost 5 bases, and 17 bases lay in between. Germline-derived CDR1 and CDR2 are GTSNPN and SVGIG (reference sequence). Separately, the same data were catalogued under a study of human thymus T cells. That work contributes: The authors found apparently biased V and J gene usage in thymic and blood repertoires.

The TCR was taken from a boy in the first two years of life with a congenital heart defect. The sequencing sample was made of thymocytes. This chain uses TRBV30 with TRBJ1-1; tentatively, D is TRBD1 (5 bases). CDR3 residues: CAWKMGLQRTEAFF. As DNA, the CDR3 is TGTGCCTGGAAGATGGGACTTCAAAGGACTGAAGCTTTCTTT.